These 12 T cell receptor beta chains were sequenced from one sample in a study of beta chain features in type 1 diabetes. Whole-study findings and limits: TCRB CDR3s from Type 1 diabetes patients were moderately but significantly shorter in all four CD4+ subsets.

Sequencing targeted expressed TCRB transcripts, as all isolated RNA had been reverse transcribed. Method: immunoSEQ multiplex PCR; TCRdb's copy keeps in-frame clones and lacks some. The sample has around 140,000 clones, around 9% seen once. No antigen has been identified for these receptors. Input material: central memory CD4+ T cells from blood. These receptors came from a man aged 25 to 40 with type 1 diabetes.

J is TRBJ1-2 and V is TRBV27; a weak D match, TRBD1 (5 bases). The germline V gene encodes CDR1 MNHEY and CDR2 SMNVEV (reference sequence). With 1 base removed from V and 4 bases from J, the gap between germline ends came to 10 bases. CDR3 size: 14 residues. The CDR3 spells CASSLYGGGYGYTF. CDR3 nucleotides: TGTGCCAGCAGTTTATACGGGGGAGGCTATGGCTACACCTTC.

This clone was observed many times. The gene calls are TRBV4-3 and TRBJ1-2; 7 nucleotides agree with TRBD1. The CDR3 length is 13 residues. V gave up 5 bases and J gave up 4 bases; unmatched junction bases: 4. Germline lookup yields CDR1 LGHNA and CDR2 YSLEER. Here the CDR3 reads CASSGDRAYGYTF. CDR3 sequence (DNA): TGCGCCAGCAGCGGCGACAGGGCCTATGGCTACACCTTC.

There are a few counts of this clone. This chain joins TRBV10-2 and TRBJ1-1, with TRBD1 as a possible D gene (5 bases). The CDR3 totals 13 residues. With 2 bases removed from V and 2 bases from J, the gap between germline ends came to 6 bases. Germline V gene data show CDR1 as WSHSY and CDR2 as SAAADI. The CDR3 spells CASSEQGNTEAFF. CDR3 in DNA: TGCGCCAGCAGTGAGCAGGGTAACACTGAAGCTTTCTTT.

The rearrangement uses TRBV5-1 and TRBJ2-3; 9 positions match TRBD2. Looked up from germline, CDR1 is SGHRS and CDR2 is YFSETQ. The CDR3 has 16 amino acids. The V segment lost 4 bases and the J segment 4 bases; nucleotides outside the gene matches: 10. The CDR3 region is CASSVAQRGAADTQYF. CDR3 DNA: TGCGCCAGCAGCGTGGCCCAGCGGGGGGCGGCAGATACGCAGTATTTT. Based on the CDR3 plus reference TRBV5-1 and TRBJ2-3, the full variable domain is KAGVTQTPRYLIKTRGQQVTLSCSPISGHRSVSWYQQTPGQGLQFLFEYFSETQRNKGNFPGRFSGRQFSNSRSEMNVSTLELGDSALYLCASSVAQRGAADTQYFGPGTRLTVL.

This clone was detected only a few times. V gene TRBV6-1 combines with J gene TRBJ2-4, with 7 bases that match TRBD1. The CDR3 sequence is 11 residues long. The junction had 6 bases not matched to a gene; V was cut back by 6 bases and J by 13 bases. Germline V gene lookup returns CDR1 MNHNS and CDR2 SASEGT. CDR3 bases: TGTGCCAGCAGCCAGGGACAGCGCCAGTACTTC. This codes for CASSQGQRQYF.

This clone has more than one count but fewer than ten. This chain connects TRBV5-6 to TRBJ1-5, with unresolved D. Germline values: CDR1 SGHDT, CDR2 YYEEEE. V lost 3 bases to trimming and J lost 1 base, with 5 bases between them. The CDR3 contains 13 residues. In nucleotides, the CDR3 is TGTGCCAGCAGCTCGAGGAGCAATCAGCCCCAGCATTTT. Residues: CASSSRSNQPQHF.

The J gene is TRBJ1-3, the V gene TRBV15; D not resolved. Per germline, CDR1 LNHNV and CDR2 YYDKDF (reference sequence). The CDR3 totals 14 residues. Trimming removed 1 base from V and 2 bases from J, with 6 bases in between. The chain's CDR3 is CATSRAGTGNTIYF. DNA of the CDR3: TGTGCCACCAGCAGAGCGGGAACTGGAAACACCATATATTTT. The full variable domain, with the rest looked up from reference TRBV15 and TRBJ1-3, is DAMVIQNPRYQVTQFGKPVTLSCSQTLNHNVMYWYQQKSSQAPKLLFHYYDKDFNNEADTPDNFQSRRPNTSFCFLDIRSPGLGDTAMYLCATSRAGTGNTIYFGEGSWLTVV.

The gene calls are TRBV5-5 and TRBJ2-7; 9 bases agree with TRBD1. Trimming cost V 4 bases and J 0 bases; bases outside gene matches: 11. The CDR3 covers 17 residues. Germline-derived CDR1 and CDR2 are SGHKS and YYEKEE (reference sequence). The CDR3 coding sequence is TGTGCCAGCAGCCGGACCGGGACAGGGACACTCTCCTACGAGCAGTACTTC. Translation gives CASSRTGTGTLSYEQYF.

DNA for the CDR3: TGTGCCAGCAGCCCGGGGACTTCCTCCTACGAGCAGTACTTC. This codes for CASSPGTSSYEQYF. The chain employs TRBV7-2 and TRBJ2-7; D is possibly TRBD2 (6 bases). Per the germline V gene, CDR1 is SGHTA and CDR2 is FQGNSA. The CDR3 is 14 amino acids. The ends were cut back, 5 bases at V and 0 bases at J, with 11 bases in the middle.

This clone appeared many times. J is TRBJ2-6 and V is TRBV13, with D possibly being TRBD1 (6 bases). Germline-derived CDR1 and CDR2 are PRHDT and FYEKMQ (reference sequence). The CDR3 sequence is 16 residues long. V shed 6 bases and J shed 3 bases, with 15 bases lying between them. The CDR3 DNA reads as TGTGCCAGCAGTTCTCGACAGGTTCGTGGGGCCAACGTCCTGACTTTC. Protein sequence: CASSSRQVRGANVLTF.

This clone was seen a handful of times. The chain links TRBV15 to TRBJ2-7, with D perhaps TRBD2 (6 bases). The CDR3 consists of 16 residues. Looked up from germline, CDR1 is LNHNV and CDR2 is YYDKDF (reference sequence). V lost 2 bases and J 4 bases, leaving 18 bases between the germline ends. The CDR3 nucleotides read TGTGCCACCAGCAGACCCACCTCGGGGGTTTCGTACGAGCAGTACTTC. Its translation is CATSRPTSGVSYEQYF.

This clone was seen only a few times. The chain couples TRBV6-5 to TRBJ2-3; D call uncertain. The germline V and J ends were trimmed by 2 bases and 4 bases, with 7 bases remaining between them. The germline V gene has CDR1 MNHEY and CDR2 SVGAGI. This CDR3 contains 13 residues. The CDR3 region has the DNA TGTGCCAGCAGTTACCCGAGGTCAGATACGCAGTATTTT. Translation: CASSYPRSDTQYF.